Listed below are T cell receptor beta chains from one sample, sequenced in a study of cytomegalovirus exposure and HLA in healthy donors. Clones were sequenced by immunoSEQ multiplex PCR, and TCRdb holds only the in-frame ones, with some missing. Counted here are more than 300,000 clones, roughly 89% occurring once; the ten biggest clones make up roughly 0.75%. Sequencing used PBMCs. These receptors were taken from a young woman in good health and CMV-seronegative. Both conserved end residues are part of each CDR3.

cdr3_aa j_call v_call cdr3_length
CASSLFKGAGQPQHF TRBJ1-5 TRBV27 15
CASSDPGTGGTQYF TRBJ2-5 TRBV6-1 14
CASSETLQGYTDTQYF TRBJ2-3 TRBV6-1 16
CASSQGLAGSTDTQYF TRBJ2-3 TRBV4-1 16
CASSPTLTVSYEQYF TRBJ2-7 TRBV27 15
CASSLGQVNTEAFF TRBJ1-1 TRBV5-1 14
CASSPQGAHKDTQYF TRBJ2-3 TRBV6-5 15
CASSPGSSYEQYF TRBJ2-7 TRBV10-2 13
CASSLFRTEAFF TRBJ1-1 TRBV7-9 12
CASSQARLETQYF TRBJ2-5 TRBV4-1 13
CASSESIGRVDTIYF TRBJ1-3 TRBV6-1 15
CASSPNRVAKNIQYF TRBJ2-4 TRBV14 15
CASSGGAGGVHTQYF TRBJ2-3 TRBV10-2 15
CASSPIAGGPGEQYF TRBJ2-7 TRBV5-4 15
CASSRSGQGMYEQYF TRBJ2-7 TRBV18 15
CASSEARGTGNNEQFF TRBJ2-1 TRBV2 16
CASKPDRNPYEQYF TRBJ2-7 TRBV6-5 14
CASSPQGFYGYTF TRBJ1-2 TRBV28 13
CASSLTGNEKLFF TRBJ1-4 TRBV27 13
CASSFELSRNTEAFF TRBJ1-1 TRBV7-9 15
CASSQAVQSYNEQFF TRBJ2-1 TRBV4-1 15
CASSLPTGSTDTQYF TRBJ2-3 TRBV28 15
CASSELIADGELFF TRBJ2-2 TRBV9 14
CASSLGQGISSAFF TRBJ1-1 TRBV6-5 14
CASSPLLGTGGEQYF TRBJ2-7 TRBV7-9 15
CAWSDRDPLRTGELFF TRBJ2-2 TRBV30 16
CASSLAGLFYEQYF TRBJ2-7 TRBV5-1 14
CASSSRQGLKSEQFF TRBJ2-1 TRBV6-5 15
CASSHTTSASQYF TRBJ2-5 TRBV7-7 13
CASSFTGSEQYF TRBJ2-7 TRBV13 12
CASSSIQGNTEAFF TRBJ1-1 TRBV28 14
CAWVGVPNEQFF TRBJ2-1 TRBV30 12
CASTKLASGVSSYEQYF TRBJ2-7 TRBV7-3 17
CASSPGTHFTSDYNEQFF TRBJ2-1 TRBV5-1 18
CASSYAGPMNTEAFF TRBJ1-1 TRBV6-5 15
CAWSLDGGTEAFF TRBJ1-1 TRBV30 13
CASSSDRVSSYEQYF TRBJ2-7 TRBV5-1 15
CASSLARWGGSPYEQYF TRBJ2-7 TRBV5-7 17
CASSLEGDRGETQYF TRBJ2-5 TRBV5-1 15
CASSNRTGAGYTF TRBJ1-2 TRBV5-1 13